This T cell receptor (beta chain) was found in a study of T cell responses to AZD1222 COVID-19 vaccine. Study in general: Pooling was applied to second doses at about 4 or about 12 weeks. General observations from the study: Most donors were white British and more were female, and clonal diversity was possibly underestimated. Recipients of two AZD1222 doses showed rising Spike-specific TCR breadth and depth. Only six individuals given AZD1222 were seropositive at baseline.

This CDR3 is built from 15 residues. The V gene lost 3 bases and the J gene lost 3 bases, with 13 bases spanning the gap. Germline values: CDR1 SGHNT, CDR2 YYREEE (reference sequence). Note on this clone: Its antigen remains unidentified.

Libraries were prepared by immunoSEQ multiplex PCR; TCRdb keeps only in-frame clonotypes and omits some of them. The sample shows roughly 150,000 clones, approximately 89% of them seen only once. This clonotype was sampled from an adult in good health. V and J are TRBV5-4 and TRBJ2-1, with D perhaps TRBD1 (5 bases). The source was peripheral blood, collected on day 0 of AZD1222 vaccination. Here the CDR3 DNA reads TGTGCCAGCAGCTCGTTTGACAGCATCTACAATGAGCAGTTCTTC. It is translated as CASSSFDSIYNEQFF.